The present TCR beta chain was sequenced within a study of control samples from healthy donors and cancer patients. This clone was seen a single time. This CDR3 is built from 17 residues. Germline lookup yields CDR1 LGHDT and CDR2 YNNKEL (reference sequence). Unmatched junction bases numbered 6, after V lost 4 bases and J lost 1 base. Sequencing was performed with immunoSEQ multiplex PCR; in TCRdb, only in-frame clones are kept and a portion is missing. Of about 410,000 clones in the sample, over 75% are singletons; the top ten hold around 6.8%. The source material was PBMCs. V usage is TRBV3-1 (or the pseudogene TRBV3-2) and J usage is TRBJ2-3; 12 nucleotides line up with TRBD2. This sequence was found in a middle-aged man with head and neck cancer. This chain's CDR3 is CASSLHTSGGRTDTQYF. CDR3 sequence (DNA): TGTGCCAGCAGCCTCCATACTAGCGGGGGGCGCACAGATACGCAGTATTTT.